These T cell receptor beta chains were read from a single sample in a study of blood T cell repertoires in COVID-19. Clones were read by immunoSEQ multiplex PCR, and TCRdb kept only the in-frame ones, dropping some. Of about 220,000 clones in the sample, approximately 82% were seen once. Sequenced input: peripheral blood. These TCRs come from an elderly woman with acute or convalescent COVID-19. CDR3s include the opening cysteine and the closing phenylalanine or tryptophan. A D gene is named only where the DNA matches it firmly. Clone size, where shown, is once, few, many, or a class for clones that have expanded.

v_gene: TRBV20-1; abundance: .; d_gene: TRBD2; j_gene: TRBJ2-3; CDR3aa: CSASLWTSGGGTDTQYF; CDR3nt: TGCAGTGCTAGTCTCTGGACTAGCGGGGGGGGGACAGATACGCAGTATTTT
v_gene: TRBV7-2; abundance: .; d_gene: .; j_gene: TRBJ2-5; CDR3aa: CASSLGQGGKETQYF; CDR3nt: TGTGCCAGCAGCTTAGGGCAGGGCGGTAAAGAGACCCAGTACTTC
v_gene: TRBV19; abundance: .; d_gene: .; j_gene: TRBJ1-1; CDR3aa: CASRPTDSLNTEAFF; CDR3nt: TGTGCCAGTAGACCTACCGACAGTTTGAACACTGAAGCTTTCTTT
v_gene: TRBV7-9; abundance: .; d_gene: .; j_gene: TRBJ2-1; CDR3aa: CASSPSLADHEQFF; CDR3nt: TGTGCCAGCAGCCCCAGCCTAGCAGATCATGAGCAGTTCTTC
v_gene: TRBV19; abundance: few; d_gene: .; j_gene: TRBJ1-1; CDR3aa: CASSLTTLMNTEAFF; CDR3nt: TGTGCCAGTAGCCTGACGACACTGATGAACACTGAAGCTTTCTTT
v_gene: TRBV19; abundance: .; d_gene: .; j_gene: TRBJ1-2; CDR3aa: CASSIDTDGYTF; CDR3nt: TGTGCCAGTAGTATAGATACGGATGGCTACACCTTC
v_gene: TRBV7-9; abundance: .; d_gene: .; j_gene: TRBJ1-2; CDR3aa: CASSFPANYGYTF; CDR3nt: TGTGCCAGCAGCTTCCCAGCTAACTATGGCTACACCTTC
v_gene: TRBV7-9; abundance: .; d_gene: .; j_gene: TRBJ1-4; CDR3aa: CASSLIEGPNEKLFF; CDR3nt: TGTGCCAGCAGCTTGATAGAGGGTCCTAATGAAAAACTGTTTTTT
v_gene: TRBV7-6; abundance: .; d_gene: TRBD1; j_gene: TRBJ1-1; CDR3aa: CASSPRDRNFEAFF; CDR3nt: TGTGCCAGCAGCCCCAGGGACAGGAACTTTGAAGCTTTCTTT
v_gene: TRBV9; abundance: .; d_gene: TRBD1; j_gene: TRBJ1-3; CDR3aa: CASSVGTEGNTIYF; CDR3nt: TGTGCCAGCAGCGTCGGGACAGAGGGAAACACCATATATTTT
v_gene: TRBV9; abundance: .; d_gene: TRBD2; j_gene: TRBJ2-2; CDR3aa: CASDREGGNTGELFF; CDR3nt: TGTGCCAGCGACCGGGAGGGGGGGAACACCGGGGAGCTGTTTTTT
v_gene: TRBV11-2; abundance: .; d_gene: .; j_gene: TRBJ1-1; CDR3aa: CAPVVGATEAFF; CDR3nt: TGTGCCCCAGTAGTGGGAGCCACTGAAGCTTTCTTT
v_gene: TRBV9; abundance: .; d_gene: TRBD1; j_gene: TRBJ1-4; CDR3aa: CASSPQGAGGGEKLFF; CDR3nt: TGTGCCAGCAGCCCCCAAGGGGCAGGGGGTGGTGAAAAACTGTTTTTT
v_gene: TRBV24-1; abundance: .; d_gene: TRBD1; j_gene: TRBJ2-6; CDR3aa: CATSDPNRGGANVLTF; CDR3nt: TGTGCCACCAGTGATCCGAACAGGGGTGGGGCCAACGTCCTGACTTTC
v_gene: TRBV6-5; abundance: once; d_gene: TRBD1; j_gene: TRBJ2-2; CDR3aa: CASSSGQGAGGELFF; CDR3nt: TGTGCCAGCAGCTCGGGACAGGGGGCTGGCGGGGAGCTGTTTTTT
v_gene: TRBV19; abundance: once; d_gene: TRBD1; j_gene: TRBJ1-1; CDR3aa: CASTTDRGLEAFF; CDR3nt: TGTGCCAGTACTACGGACAGGGGGCTTGAAGCTTTCTTT
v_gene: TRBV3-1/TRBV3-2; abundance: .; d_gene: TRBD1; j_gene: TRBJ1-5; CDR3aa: CASSPTGANQPQHF; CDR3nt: TGTGCCAGCAGCCCAACAGGGGCAAATCAGCCCCAGCATTTT
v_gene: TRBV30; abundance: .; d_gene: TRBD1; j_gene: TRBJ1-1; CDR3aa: CAWHDRGQAFF; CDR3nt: TGTGCCTGGCACGACAGGGGACAAGCTTTCTTT
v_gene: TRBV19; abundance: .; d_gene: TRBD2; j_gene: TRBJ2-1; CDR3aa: CASSPTSVYNEQFF; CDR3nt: TGTGCCAGTAGCCCAACTAGCGTATACAATGAGCAGTTCTTC
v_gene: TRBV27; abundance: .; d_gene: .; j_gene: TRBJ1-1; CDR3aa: CASSLFYGTSGNTEAFF; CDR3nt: TGTGCCAGCAGTTTATTCTATGGGACATCGGGGAACACTGAAGCTTTCTTT
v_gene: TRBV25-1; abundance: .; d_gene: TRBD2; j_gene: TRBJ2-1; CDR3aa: CASSAPQGSGGEQFF; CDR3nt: TGTGCCAGCAGTGCCCCCCAGGGTAGCGGGGGTGAGCAGTTCTTC
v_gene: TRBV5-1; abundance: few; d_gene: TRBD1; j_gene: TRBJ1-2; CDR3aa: CASSAGQPYGYTF; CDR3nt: TGCGCCAGCAGCGCGGGACAGCCCTATGGCTACACCTTC
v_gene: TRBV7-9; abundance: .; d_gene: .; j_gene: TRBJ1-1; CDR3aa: CASTSDRTNTEAFF; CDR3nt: TGTGCCAGCACGTCCGACAGGACGAACACTGAAGCTTTCTTT
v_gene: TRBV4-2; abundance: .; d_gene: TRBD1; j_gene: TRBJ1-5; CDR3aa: CASSHRDRSNQPQHF; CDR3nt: TGTGCCAGCAGCCATAGGGACAGATCAAATCAGCCCCAGCATTTT